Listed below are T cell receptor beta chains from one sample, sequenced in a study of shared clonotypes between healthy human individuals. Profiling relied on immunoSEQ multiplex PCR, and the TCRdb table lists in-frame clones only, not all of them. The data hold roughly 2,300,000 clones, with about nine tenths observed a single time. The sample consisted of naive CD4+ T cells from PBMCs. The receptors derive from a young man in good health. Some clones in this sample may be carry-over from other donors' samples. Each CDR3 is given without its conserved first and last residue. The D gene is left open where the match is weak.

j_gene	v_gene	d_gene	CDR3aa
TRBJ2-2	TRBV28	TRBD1	ASSLSGTGGSGELF
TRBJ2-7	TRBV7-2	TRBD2	ASSPRDPGLAGGPLEQY
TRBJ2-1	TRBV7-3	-	ASSLMGGSSYNEQF
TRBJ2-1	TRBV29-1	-	SVEDNRPVTYNEQF
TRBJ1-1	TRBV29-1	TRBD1	SGEGARTEAF
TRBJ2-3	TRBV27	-	ASSLSIGPGTGTQY
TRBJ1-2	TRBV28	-	ASSSRAGTNYGYT
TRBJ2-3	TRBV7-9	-	ASSFTGRQDTQY
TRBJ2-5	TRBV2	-	ASCPEGGETQY
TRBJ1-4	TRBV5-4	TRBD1	ASSRDSRNEKLF
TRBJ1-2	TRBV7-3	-	ASSLGTSGGKGYT
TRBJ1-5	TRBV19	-	ASSVLGQRNQPQH
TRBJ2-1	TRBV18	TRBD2	ASSPMVLAENYNEQF
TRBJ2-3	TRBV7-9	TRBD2	ASRSLGGRGPDTQY
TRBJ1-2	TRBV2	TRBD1	ASSAYRGNYGYT
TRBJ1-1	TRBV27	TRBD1	ASSLSRGLNTEAF
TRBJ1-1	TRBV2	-	ASSEVSGRGRTEAF